A selection of T cell receptor beta chains follows, all from one sample in a study of T cell responses to AZD1222 COVID-19 vaccine. Clones were read by immunoSEQ multiplex PCR, and TCRdb kept only the in-frame ones, dropping some. Among 120,000 to 150,000 clones listed, 80% to 95% were seen once. The material was peripheral blood, obtained on day 0 of MenACWY control vaccination. These TCRs come from an adult in good health. The CDR3 runs from the conserved cysteine through the conserved F or W. The D gene is left open where the match is weak. Some rows have no size entry. The others give once, few or many, or a class for an expanded clone.

j_call: TRBJ2-5
d_call: TRBD1
clone_size: -
v_call: TRBV13
cdr3_aa: CASSYGQVQETQYF
cdr3_nt: TGTGCCAGCAGCTACGGACAGGTACAAGAGACCCAGTACTTC

j_call: TRBJ2-7
d_call: -
clone_size: -
v_call: TRBV6-5
cdr3_aa: CASSYGDSTYEQYF
cdr3_nt: TGTGCCAGCAGTTACGGGGACTCCACCTACGAGCAGTACTTC

j_call: TRBJ2-1
d_call: -
clone_size: -
v_call: TRBV9
cdr3_aa: CASSVGYNEQFF
cdr3_nt: TGTGCCAGCAGCGTAGGCTACAATGAGCAGTTCTTC

j_call: TRBJ2-7
d_call: -
clone_size: -
v_call: TRBV5-6
cdr3_aa: CASSLGIQFYEQYF
cdr3_nt: TGTGCCAGCAGCTTAGGAATACAGTTCTACGAGCAGTACTTC

j_call: TRBJ1-4
d_call: TRBD1
clone_size: -
v_call: TRBV18
cdr3_aa: CASSGTAATNEKLFF
cdr3_nt: TGTGCCAGCTCAGGGACAGCTGCAACTAATGAAAAACTGTTTTTT

j_call: TRBJ1-5
d_call: -
clone_size: -
v_call: TRBV10-3
cdr3_aa: CAISESRNQPQHF
cdr3_nt: TGTGCCATCAGTGAGTCCAGGAATCAGCCCCAGCATTTT

j_call: TRBJ1-3
d_call: -
clone_size: -
v_call: TRBV28
cdr3_aa: CASSSTGAGVGNTIYF
cdr3_nt: TGTGCCAGCAGTTCGACGGGTGCTGGAGTCGGAAACACCATATATTTT

j_call: TRBJ2-3
d_call: -
clone_size: -
v_call: TRBV19
cdr3_aa: CASSISAGISDTQYF
cdr3_nt: TGTGCCAGTAGTATTAGCGCGGGTATTTCGGATACGCAGTATTTT

j_call: TRBJ2-7
d_call: -
clone_size: -
v_call: TRBV19
cdr3_aa: CASSVTGAYEQYF
cdr3_nt: TGTGCCAGTAGTGTAACGGGAGCCTACGAGCAGTACTTC

j_call: TRBJ2-2
d_call: -
clone_size: -
v_call: TRBV27
cdr3_aa: CASSLGLTGELFF
cdr3_nt: TGTGCCAGCAGTTTAGGGCTCACCGGGGAGCTGTTTTTT

j_call: TRBJ1-4
d_call: -
clone_size: -
v_call: TRBV19
cdr3_aa: CASRARGSEKLFF
cdr3_nt: TGTGCCAGTAGGGCCAGGGGTAGTGAAAAACTGTTTTTT

j_call: TRBJ1-5
d_call: TRBD1
clone_size: -
v_call: TRBV9
cdr3_aa: CASSDGTVNQPQHF
cdr3_nt: TGTGCCAGCAGCGACGGGACAGTGAATCAGCCCCAGCATTTT

j_call: TRBJ1-1
d_call: -
clone_size: -
v_call: TRBV7-2
cdr3_aa: CASSLPEQNTEAFF
cdr3_nt: TGTGCCAGCAGCTTACCAGAACAGAACACTGAAGCTTTCTTT

j_call: TRBJ1-1
d_call: -
clone_size: -
v_call: TRBV2
cdr3_aa: CASMSNSEAFF
cdr3_nt: TGTGCCAGCATGTCGAACAGTGAAGCTTTCTTT

j_call: TRBJ2-3
d_call: -
clone_size: -
v_call: TRBV6-5
cdr3_aa: CASSLLRTDTQYF
cdr3_nt: TGTGCCAGCAGTTTGCTTCGCACAGATACGCAGTATTTT

j_call: TRBJ1-2
d_call: -
clone_size: -
v_call: TRBV9
cdr3_aa: CASSVDRNYGYTF
cdr3_nt: TGTGCCAGCAGCGTTGACAGGAACTATGGCTACACCTTC

j_call: TRBJ2-3
d_call: TRBD2
clone_size: -
v_call: TRBV28
cdr3_aa: CASATSGFTDTQYF
cdr3_nt: TGTGCCAGCGCGACTAGCGGGTTCACAGATACGCAGTATTTT

j_call: TRBJ1-3
d_call: -
clone_size: -
v_call: TRBV28
cdr3_aa: CASRDGNTIYF
cdr3_nt: TGTGCCAGCAGGGATGGAAACACCATATATTTT

j_call: TRBJ2-1
d_call: TRBD1
clone_size: -
v_call: TRBV7-3
cdr3_aa: CASSLRFGQGTTADPYNEQFF
cdr3_nt: TGTGCCAGCAGCTTAAGGTTCGGACAGGGGACAACAGCGGACCCATACAATGAGCAGTTCTTC

j_call: TRBJ1-5
d_call: -
clone_size: -
v_call: TRBV6-5
cdr3_aa: CASSYGRDQPQHF
cdr3_nt: TGTGCCAGCAGTTACGGGAGAGATCAGCCCCAGCATTTT

j_call: TRBJ2-1
d_call: -
clone_size: -
v_call: TRBV19
cdr3_aa: CASSPQGNEQFF
cdr3_nt: TGTGCCAGTAGTCCCCAGGGAAATGAGCAGTTCTTC

j_call: TRBJ2-1
d_call: -
clone_size: -
v_call: TRBV5-1
cdr3_aa: CASKTSGSSYNEQFF
cdr3_nt: TGCGCCAGCAAGACCAGCGGCAGCTCCTACAATGAGCAGTTCTTC

j_call: TRBJ2-1
d_call: TRBD2
clone_size: -
v_call: TRBV9
cdr3_aa: CASSVASSGGFSGHNEQFF
cdr3_nt: TGTGCCAGCAGCGTAGCTTCTAGCGGGGGGTTCAGTGGGCACAATGAGCAGTTCTTC

j_call: TRBJ2-7
d_call: TRBD2
clone_size: -
v_call: TRBV9
cdr3_aa: CASSIRPQAGVEEQYF
cdr3_nt: TGTGCCAGCAGCATCAGACCCCAAGCGGGAGTGGAGGAGCAGTACTTC

j_call: TRBJ1-5
d_call: -
clone_size: -
v_call: TRBV7-9
cdr3_aa: CASSLAGAQPQHF
cdr3_nt: TGTGCCAGCAGCCTTGCGGGGGCTCAGCCCCAGCATTTT

j_call: TRBJ2-3
d_call: TRBD2
clone_size: -
v_call: TRBV11-2
cdr3_aa: CASSLRFTSGRDTDTQYF
cdr3_nt: TGTGCCAGCAGCTTACGTTTCACTAGCGGGAGAGACACAGATACGCAGTATTTT

j_call: TRBJ1-1
d_call: -
clone_size: -
v_call: TRBV7-9
cdr3_aa: CASSRGNGMNTEAFF
cdr3_nt: TGTGCCAGCAGCCGAGGAAACGGAATGAACACTGAAGCTTTCTTT

j_call: TRBJ1-6
d_call: -
clone_size: -
v_call: TRBV7-6
cdr3_aa: CASSQRAAGGNSPLHF
cdr3_nt: TGTGCCAGCTCTCAACGCGCGGCTGGGGGAAATTCACCCCTCCACTTT

j_call: TRBJ1-1
d_call: -
clone_size: once
v_call: TRBV27
cdr3_aa: CASSLFRGTEAFF
cdr3_nt: TGTGCCAGCAGTTTATTTCGGGGGACTGAAGCTTTCTTT

j_call: TRBJ1-5
d_call: -
clone_size: -
v_call: TRBV12-3/TRBV12-4
cdr3_aa: CASGWGPQHF
cdr3_nt: TGTGCCAGCGGGTGGGGGCCCCAGCATTTT

j_call: TRBJ2-3
d_call: -
clone_size: -
v_call: TRBV5-1
cdr3_aa: CASTPGGRTASTDTQYF
cdr3_nt: TGCGCCAGCACCCCAGGGGGGCGGACAGCTAGCACAGATACGCAGTATTTT

j_call: TRBJ2-2
d_call: -
clone_size: -
v_call: TRBV19
cdr3_aa: CATTSAGRELFF
cdr3_nt: TGTGCCACCACGTCAGCGGGTAGGGAGCTGTTTTTT

j_call: TRBJ1-2
d_call: -
clone_size: -
v_call: TRBV29-1
cdr3_aa: CSVGRDGYTF
cdr3_nt: TGCAGCGTTGGTCGGGATGGCTACACCTTC

j_call: TRBJ1-3
d_call: -
clone_size: -
v_call: TRBV19
cdr3_aa: CASSITQGNTIYF
cdr3_nt: TGTGCCAGTAGTATTACCCAGGGGAACACCATATATTTT

j_call: TRBJ2-7
d_call: TRBD2
clone_size: -
v_call: TRBV11-2
cdr3_aa: CASSLTSGRSDEQYF
cdr3_nt: TGTGCCAGCAGCTTGACTAGCGGGAGGTCCGACGAGCAGTACTTC

j_call: TRBJ2-5
d_call: -
clone_size: -
v_call: TRBV6-5
cdr3_aa: CASIELAGVGETQYF
cdr3_nt: TGTGCCAGCATCGAGTTGGCAGGGGTGGGAGAGACCCAGTACTTC

j_call: TRBJ1-3
d_call: -
clone_size: -
v_call: TRBV6-6
cdr3_aa: CASSLVGRRNTIYF
cdr3_nt: TGTGCCAGCAGTTTGGTGGGCCGACGGAACACCATATATTTT

j_call: TRBJ2-2
d_call: -
clone_size: once
v_call: TRBV9
cdr3_aa: CASSVAGELFF
cdr3_nt: TGTGCCAGCAGCGTAGCCGGGGAGCTGTTTTTT

j_call: TRBJ2-2
d_call: -
clone_size: -
v_call: TRBV5-5
cdr3_aa: CASSLVPKNTGELFF
cdr3_nt: TGTGCCAGCAGCTTGGTCCCGAAGAACACCGGGGAGCTGTTTTTT

j_call: TRBJ2-1
d_call: TRBD2
clone_size: -
v_call: TRBV5-1
cdr3_aa: CASSLVAGYNEQFF
cdr3_nt: TGCGCCAGCAGCTTGGTAGCGGGCTACAATGAGCAGTTCTTC

j_call: TRBJ1-2
d_call: -
clone_size: -
v_call: TRBV11-2
cdr3_aa: CASSFFRSPNYGYTF
cdr3_nt: TGTGCCAGCAGCTTTTTTAGGAGCCCTAACTATGGCTACACCTTC